These 19 T cell receptor beta chains came from one sample sequenced in a study of T cells in Graves' hyperthyroidism and ophthalmopathy. Template material for amplifying TCR beta CDR3 regions consisted of RNA transcripts. First-round RT-PCR targeting the TCR CDR3 was performed with the HTBI primer set. TCRdb passed the multiplex PCR reads through MiXCR, listing each CDR3 protein once. The repertoire consists of about 410,000 distinct CDR3 sequences, with roughly 15% occurring once and the leading ten covering about 20%. Sequencing was done on a sample of blood. The origin of the receptors is a woman aged 25 to 39 with Graves' ophthalmopathy.

The rearrangement uses TRBV6-1 and TRBJ2-1, with a possible D match to TRBD1 (6 bases). The CDR3 is 12 residues long. The V gene's germline CDR1 is MNHNS and CDR2 SASEGT. V lost 5 bases to trimming and J lost 10 bases, with 12 bases between them. CDR3 in amino acids: CASSSRDTEQFF. For the CDR3, the DNA is TGTGCCAGCAGTTCCCGGGACACAGAGCAGTTCTTC.

This clonotype showed up many times. This sequence joins TRBV12-3 or TRBV12-4 and TRBJ2-3, with 10 bases that match TRBD2. V was pared by 2 bases and J by 3 bases, with 2 bases of the junction left unmatched. This CDR3 has 15 residues. The CDR3 spells CASSLLSGGTDTQYF. CDR3 DNA: TGTGCCAGCAGTTTACTTAGCGGGGGGACAGATACGCAGTATTTT.

This clonotype was observed at least ten times. J is TRBJ2-5 and V is TRBV5-5; 7 bases line up with TRBD2. The V and J ends lost 6 bases and 4 bases, in that order; junction bases with no gene match: 12. Germline V gene lookup returns CDR1 SGHKS and CDR2 YYEKEE (reference sequence). This CDR3 has 15 amino acids. CDR3 coding DNA: TGTGCCAGCACCTCCGGGGGAGGGTTTGGAGAGACCCAGTACTTC. Protein sequence: CASTSGGGFGETQYF.

There are many counts of this clonotype. This chain connects TRBV29-1 to TRBJ2-3; possibly TRBD1 or TRBD2 for D (5 bases each). Germline lookup yields CDR1 SQVTM and CDR2 ANQGSEA. This CDR3 has 13 residues. The CDR3 protein is CTAVGGFADTQYF. CDR3 nucleotides: TGCACCGCGGTTGGGGGTTTCGCAGATACGCAGTATTTT.

The CDR3 nucleotides read TGTGCCAGCAGCTTAAAGGGTCCAGGCTCCTATAACACCGGGGAGCTGTTTTTT. This gives the protein CASSLKGPGSYNTGELFF. The chain joins TRBV7-3 to TRBJ2-2; D is undetermined. The V end was cut by 1 base, the J end by 2 bases, with 17 bases between. Germline V gene data show CDR1 as SGHTA and CDR2 as FQGTGA. The CDR3 sequence is 18 residues long.

This clonotype was seen many times. The chain recombines TRBV2 with TRBJ1-2; 9 bases match TRBD1. Germline lookup yields CDR1 SNHLY and CDR2 FYNNEI. This CDR3 has 18 amino acids. Germline trimming cut 4 bases from V and 3 bases from J; bases unmatched to any gene: 15. In DNA, the CDR3 is TGTGCCAGCAGTGTCTACCAATACAGGGGGCCCCGTGACTATGGCTACACCTTC. It translates to CASSVYQYRGPRDYGYTF. The whole variable domain, remainder taken from reference TRBV2 and TRBJ1-2, is EPEVTQTPSHQVTQMGQEVILRCVPISNHLYFYWYRQILGQKVEFLVSFYNNEISEKSEIFDDQFSVERPDGSNFTLKIRSTKLEDSAMYFCASSVYQYRGPRDYGYTFGSGTRLTVV.

This clonotype was seen many times. This chain uses TRBV20-1 with TRBJ2-5; TRBD1 or TRBD2 may be the D gene (5 bases each). Trimming shortened V by 3 bases and J by 5 bases, and 16 bases separated the two germline ends. Germline V gene sequence: CDR1 DFQATT, CDR2 SNEGSKA (reference sequence). There are 14 residues in the CDR3. CDR3 coding DNA: TGCAGTGCTAGCGCAGGGACGGGCGAGGAGACCCAGTACTTC. Translated, it gives CSASAGTGEETQYF.

The genes are TRBV24-1 and TRBJ2-1, with 9 bases lining up with TRBD2. This CDR3 comprises 16 residues. Germline V lookup: CDR1 KGHDR, CDR2 SFDVKD. With V trimmed by 2 bases and J by 4 bases, 5 bases remained unmatched. CDR3 sequence reads: CATSDWASGVYNEQFF. DNA for the CDR3: TGTGCCACCAGTGATTGGGCTAGCGGGGTGTACAATGAGCAGTTCTTC.

This clonotype showed up many times. The rearrangement links TRBV6-1 to TRBJ2-1; D call uncertain. The ends were cut back, 1 base at V and 5 bases at J, with 6 bases in the middle. The CDR3 totals 13 residues. Germline CDR1 is MNHNS and CDR2 is SASEGT. CDR3 sequence: CASSEVQDNEQFF. The CDR3 nucleotides read TGTGCCAGCAGTGAAGTTCAAGACAATGAGCAGTTCTTC.

This clonotype was counted at least ten times. The genes are TRBV7-9 and TRBJ2-1; 8 bases are a match to TRBD1. The CDR3 covers 17 residues. The germline V gene encodes CDR1 SEHNR and CDR2 FQNEAQ (reference sequence). V lost 4 bases to trimming and J lost 8 bases; unmatched junction nucleotides: 16. This CDR3 is CASSYPLEDRVGYEQFF. The DNA for the CDR3 is TGTGCCAGCAGCTACCCTTTAGAGGACAGGGTAGGGTATGAGCAGTTCTTC.

This clonotype was detected ten times or more. This chain joins TRBV2 and TRBJ2-7, with 7 nucleotides matching TRBD2. The germline V gene has CDR1 SNHLY and CDR2 FYNNEI. The CDR3 has 15 amino acids. The V gene end was trimmed by 4 bases and the J gene end by 0 bases; junction bases not matched to a gene: 6. DNA of the CDR3: TGTGCCAGCAGTGCCCCCGGGACTACCTCCTACGAGCAGTACTTC. Its translation: CASSAPGTTSYEQYF.

This clonotype was found many times. The J gene is TRBJ2-3, the V gene TRBV19; weak D call: TRBD1 (6 bases). Germline lookup yields CDR1 LNHDA and CDR2 SQIVND (reference sequence). This CDR3 has 13 amino acids. V lost 9 bases to trimming and J lost 10 bases, with 20 bases between them. CDR3 DNA sequence: TGTGCCAGCCACGAGTCTCCAGGGGTGGCGCAGTATTTT. Its protein is CASHESPGVAQYF. Filled out from reference TRBV19 and TRBJ2-3, the complete variable domain reads DGGITQSPKYLFRKEGQNVTLSCEQNLNHDAMYWYRQDPGQGLRLIYYSQIVNDFQKGDIAEGYSVSREKKESFPLTVTSAQKNPTAFYLCASHESPGVAQYFGPGTRLTVL.

V gene TRBV10-3 combines with J gene TRBJ1-3; D ambiguous. Germline assignment: CDR1 ENHRY and CDR2 SYGVKD. Trimming shortened V by 10 bases and J by 0 bases, and 13 bases separated the two germline ends. The CDR3 is 14 amino acids. The CDR3 region has the DNA TGTGCCACCTTAGACTGGAGCTCTGGAAACACCATATATTTT. The encoded protein is CATLDWSSGNTIYF.

The chain uses TRBV4-1 and TRBJ2-3, with D perhaps TRBD2 (7 bases). CDR3 length equals 16 residues. The ends were cut back, 4 bases at V and 4 bases at J, with 18 bases in the middle. CDR1 is MGHRA, CDR2 YSYEKL, per germline. As DNA, the CDR3 is TGCGCCAGCAGCCCCCTAGGAGGGGGGGCCGCAGATACGCAGTATTTT. Amino acid sequence: CASSPLGGGAADTQYF.

This clonotype was counted at least ten times. A junction end diverges from the germline sequence, so it may reflect a read error. This chain connects TRBV30 to TRBJ1-6; D gene ambiguous. The length of the CDR3 is 12 residues. CDR1 is GTSNPN, CDR2 SVGIG, per germline (reference sequence). For the CDR3, the DNA is TGTGCCTGGAGTGTACGTAATCCACCCCTCCACTTT. This encodes CAWSVRNPPLHF.

This clonotype was found many times. The chain links TRBV20-1 to TRBJ1-2; D is unclear. Germline CDR1 is DFQATT and CDR2 is SNEGSKA (reference sequence). The CDR3 loop spans 14 amino acids. V lost 6 bases to trimming and J lost 4 bases, with 18 bases between them. CDR3: CSAKGAWLSYGYTF. CDR3 coding DNA: TGCAGTGCAAAGGGAGCGTGGCTCTCCTATGGCTACACCTTC.

The sample holds many counts of this clonotype. The chain combines TRBV27 with TRBJ2-1; D remains unclear. The CDR3 spans 12 residues. V was clipped by 5 bases and J by 3 bases, with 5 bases between them. Germline CDR1 MNHEY, CDR2 SMNVEV (reference sequence). CDR3 residues: CASSIDYNEQFF. The CDR3 bases are TGTGCCAGCAGTATAGACTACAATGAGCAGTTCTTC.

The sample holds many counts of this clonotype. The rearrangement links TRBV2 to TRBJ2-5; TRBD2 is a possible D gene (6 bases). Trimming took 11 bases from V and 3 from J, leaving 16 bases between them. Looked up from germline, CDR1 is SNHLY and CDR2 is FYNNEI. The CDR3 spans 13 residues. The CDR3: CAQGTDYKETQYF. The CDR3 DNA follows: TGTGCCCAAGGAACGGACTATAAAGAGACCCAGTACTTC.

A few counts support this clonotype. V usage is TRBV19 and J usage is TRBJ2-7; 8 bases match TRBD1. CDR3 length equals 15 residues. Per the germline V gene, CDR1 is LNHDA and CDR2 is SQIVND (reference sequence). V lost 5 bases to trimming and J lost 5 bases; unmatched junction nucleotides: 11. CDR3 sequence (DNA): TGTGCCAGTAGTGCCTGGACAGGGTCCTTGGACGAGCAGTACTTC. Amino acid sequence: CASSAWTGSLDEQYF.